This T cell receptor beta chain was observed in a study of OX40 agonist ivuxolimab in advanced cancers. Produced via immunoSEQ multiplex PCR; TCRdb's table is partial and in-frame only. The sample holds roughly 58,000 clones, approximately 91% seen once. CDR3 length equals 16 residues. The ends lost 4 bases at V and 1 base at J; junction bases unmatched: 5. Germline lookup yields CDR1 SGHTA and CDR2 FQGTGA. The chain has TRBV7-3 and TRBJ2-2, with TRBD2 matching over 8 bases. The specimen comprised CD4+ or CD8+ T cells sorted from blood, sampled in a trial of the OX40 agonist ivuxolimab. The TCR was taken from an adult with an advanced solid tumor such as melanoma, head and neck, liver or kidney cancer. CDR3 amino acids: CASSSGLAGNTGELFF. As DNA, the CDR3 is TGTGCCAGCAGCTCGGGGCTAGCGGGGAACACCGGGGAGCTGTTTTTT.